The rows below give T cell receptor beta chains drawn from one sample of a study of cytomegalovirus exposure and HLA in healthy donors. Generated by immunoSEQ multiplex PCR, the TCRdb table keeps only in-frame clones and is missing some. The repertoire includes some 180,000 clones, 73% of them detected once, and around 5% sits in the top ten. The sample comprised PBMCs. The source of these receptors is a young woman in good health and CMV-seropositive. Each CDR3 is given without its conserved first and last residue.

cdr3_length v_call cdr3_aa
11 TRBV7-8 ASSPSRTHEQF
12 TRBV27 ASSGQHSGNTIY
16 TRBV28 ASSSPGLAGGRTGELF
11 TRBV2 ASSADSNTEAF
13 TRBV9 ASSVDPVRGGPQH
13 TRBV19 ASSLLAGAYNEQF
15 TRBV7-2 ASSFKLARQKTYEQY
15 TRBV4-3 ASSQEYRQGLRHEQY
12 TRBV5-1 ASSIGTGTGEQY
13 TRBV30 AWSGGLTAGTEAF
13 TRBV9 ASSPSWEGSTEAF
13 TRBV10-1 ASSGHRDQGEKLF
11 TRBV27 ASSLTGNTEAF
13 TRBV6-4 ASSDSNRAAGELF
18 TRBV28 ASSSTESLSVSTVNEKLF
11 TRBV5-4 ASSPQGTYEQY
10 TRBV5-6 ASAALEETQY
12 TRBV19 ASSTTTESTEAF
12 TRBV5-1 ASSLVTGTGEQY
10 TRBV5-5 ASSLPTGPLH
14 TRBV5-6 ASSTLAGANTGELF
11 TRBV19 ASRTSGTDTQY
12 TRBV5-1 ASSLDRGRREQF
11 TRBV25-1 ASSEEQNYGYT
11 TRBV30 ACTPRDRREAF
15 TRBV7-9 ASSPPPFGQGLYEQY
11 TRBV29-1 SAGGGVGNTIY
14 TRBV5-1 ASSTSTGTGTDTQY
13 TRBV6-5 ASSYSIQDEETQY
11 TRBV6-5 ASSPDMFHEQY
11 TRBV28 ASSLGTDYEQY
13 TRBV5-1 ASSLTPGNGQPQH
11 TRBV7-9 ATLTSGGYEQY
10 TRBV6-1 ATRGGFYEQY
13 TRBV6-5 ASSPAGGRQETQY
13 TRBV5-6 ASSLTGVSNQPQH
11 TRBV7-9 ASSQTGDYEQY
12 TRBV6-1 ASRLAGGVYEQF
12 TRBV29-1 SAQRGQKGNIQY
10 TRBV11-1 ASSSLPHEQY
10 TRBV29-1 SGMMGQGFST
14 TRBV4-1 ASSQDLQGKVYGYT
13 TRBV4-3 ASSQDGGANYGYT
16 TRBV10-3 AISRFWTNQLEITEAF
11 TRBV6-4 ASSTGRGYTQY